This T cell receptor beta chain comes out of a study of T-cell reconstitution after alpha-beta-depleted transplantation in children. Trimming shortened V by 2 bases and J by 6 bases, and 13 bases separated the two germline ends. Germline lookup yields CDR1 ENHRY and CDR2 SYGVKD. The CDR3 runs to 14 residues. During its preparation, the TCRbeta library received unique molecular identifiers. A single record per CDR3 protein comes from TCRdb applying MiXCR to the PCR reads. The table records about 580,000 distinct CDR3 sequences, around 27% of them present only once. The source of this sequence is a boy in the first two years of life with Wiskott-Aldrich syndrome, due to receive a stem cell transplant. The sequences come from PBMCs, collected before TCRalphabeta/CD19-depleted stem cell transplant. This chain links TRBV10-3 with TRBJ2-5, with a tentative D call TRBD2 (6 bases). CDR3 bases: TGTGCCATCAGTGAGGGGACGGCGGGACAGACCCAGTACTTC. Translation gives CAISEGTAGQTQYF.